The clone carrying this T cell receptor beta chain was detected once. Its antigen is not identified. Sequencing used cDNA as its template, made by extracting RNA and reverse transcribing it. Sequencing was performed with immunoSEQ multiplex PCR; in TCRdb, only in-frame clones are kept and a portion is missing. The sample records around 97,000 clones, 85% to 90% being singletons. This CDR3 comprises 16 residues. Germline-derived CDR1 and CDR2 are MNHEY and SMNVEV (reference sequence). Trimming took off 3 bases at V and 3 bases at J, with 17 bases between the two ends. The sample comes from a study of CD8+ T cells in alopecia areata. Study information: Scoring of severity for treated patients was based on percentage of affected scalp area.

Treatment: oral pan-JAK inhibitor, 5-10 mg twice daily. Study results and caveats: Normal skin's resident alphabeta T cells are also sequenced in scalp samples.

The sample was CD8+ T cells sorted from blood, taken at approximately week 30, from a patient treated with tofacitinib. The J gene is TRBJ2-5, the V gene TRBV27; TRBD2 is a possible D gene (6 bases). This clonotype was sampled from a human donor with alopecia areata. CDR3 loop: CASSLNSGWLEETQYF. The CDR3 nucleotides are TGTGCCAGCAGTTTGAACAGCGGGTGGTTAGAAGAGACCCAGTACTTC.